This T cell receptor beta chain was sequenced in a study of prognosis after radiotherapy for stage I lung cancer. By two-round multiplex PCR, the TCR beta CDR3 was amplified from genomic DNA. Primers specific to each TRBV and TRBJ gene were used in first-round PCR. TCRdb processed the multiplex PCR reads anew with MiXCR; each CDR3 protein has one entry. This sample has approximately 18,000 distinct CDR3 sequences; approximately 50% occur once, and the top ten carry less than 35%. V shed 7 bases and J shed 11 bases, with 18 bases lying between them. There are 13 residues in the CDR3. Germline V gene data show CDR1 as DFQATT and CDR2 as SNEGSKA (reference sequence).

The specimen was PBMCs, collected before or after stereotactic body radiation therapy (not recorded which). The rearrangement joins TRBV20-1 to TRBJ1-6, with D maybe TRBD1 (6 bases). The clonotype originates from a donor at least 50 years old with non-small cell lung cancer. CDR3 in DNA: TGCAGTGTTAGCGACAGGCCGAGAGCACCCCTCCACTTT. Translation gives CSVSDRPRAPLHF.